Each of the 16 T cell receptor beta chains below was sequenced from the same sample in a study of blood T cell repertoires in COVID-19. Clones were read by immunoSEQ multiplex PCR, and TCRdb kept only the in-frame ones, dropping some. The sample yields about 85,000 clones, 90% seen once. The source material was peripheral blood. The receptor set was obtained from a woman of 80 years or more with active or convalescent COVID-19.

This clone has a handful of counts. The genes are TRBV30 and TRBJ2-1; TRBD2 matches at 10 bases. Germline CDR1 reads GTSNPN; CDR2 reads SVGIG (reference sequence). The J segment lost 4 bases and the V segment lost 4 bases, leaving 4 bases of the junction unmatched. This CDR3 has 14 amino acids. CDR3 coding DNA: TGTGCCTGGAATCCGGGACTAGCGTACAATGAGCAGTTCTTC. This sequence encodes CAWNPGLAYNEQFF.

The chain employs TRBV10-3 and TRBJ1-1; D might be TRBD1 (5 bases). The CDR3 has 13 residues. Looked up from germline, CDR1 is ENHRY and CDR2 is SYGVKD. V was trimmed by 7 bases and J by 1 base, leaving 10 bases between them. CDR3 sequence reads: CAITSGSNTEAFF. The CDR3 DNA reads TGTGCCATCACATCAGGGTCGAACACTGAAGCTTTCTTT.

This chain joins TRBV19 and TRBJ1-4; D not certain. CDR1 LNHDA and CDR2 SQIVND come from the germline V gene (reference sequence). V was shortened by 3 bases and J by 4 bases, with 6 bases between the two germline ends. The CDR3 runs to 13 residues. The CDR3 DNA is TGTGCCAGTAGTATTCCTTATAATGAAAAACTGTTTTTT. Translating gives CASSIPYNEKLFF.

The count of this clone is one. The rearrangement links TRBV6-1 to TRBJ2-2; TRBD1 aligns across 11 bases. The CDR3 covers 18 residues. Germline V CDR1 and CDR2: MNHNS, SASEGT. V shed 3 bases, J shed 4 bases, and the junction held 10 bases outside the gene matches. CDR3 in DNA: TGTGCCAGCAGTGACCCTGGGACAGGGGGAGTGGGCACCGGGGAGCTGTTTTTT. The encoded protein is CASSDPGTGGVGTGELFF.

The chain links TRBV5-1 to TRBJ2-2, with D possibly TRBD2 on 6 matching bases. Germline assignment: CDR1 SGHRS and CDR2 YFSETQ. This CDR3 is 16 amino acids long. The germline V and J ends were trimmed by 4 bases and 1 base, with 14 bases remaining between them. In nucleotides, the CDR3 is TGCGCCAGCAGCCGAAGTAGCGGAGGGAACACCGGGGAGCTGTTTTTT. Protein product: CASSRSSGGNTGELFF.

V and J are TRBV6-5 and TRBJ1-6, with 7 bases lining up with TRBD1. Looked up from germline, CDR1 is MNHEY and CDR2 is SVGAGI. The CDR3 is 14 residues long. The V and J ends lost 6 bases and 9 bases, in that order; junction bases with no gene match: 8. Here the CDR3 reads CASSQGQNGSPLHF. The CDR3 DNA follows: TGTGCCAGCAGCCAGGGACAGAATGGTTCACCCCTCCACTTT.

The table lists this clone with a count of one. The V call is TRBV29-1, the J call TRBJ1-1; tentative D call: TRBD1 (5 bases). Trimming left V 0 bases short and J 4 bases short, with 9 bases between. This CDR3 has 13 residues. The germline CDR1 and CDR2 sequences are SQVTM and ANQGSEA. CDR3 bases: TGCAGCGTTGAAGAGGGGGGGGGCACTGAAGCTTTCTTT. This encodes CSVEEGGGTEAFF.

This chain uses TRBV9 with TRBJ2-1; 15 bases are a match to TRBD2. Germline V CDR1 and CDR2: SGDLS, YYNGEE. The junction had 3 bases not matched to a gene; V was cut back by 7 bases and J by 4 bases. The CDR3 has 15 residues. Written as DNA, the CDR3 is TGTGCCAGCGGGGGGACTAGCGGGAGGTACAATGAGCAGTTCTTC. Amino acid sequence: CASGGTSGRYNEQFF.

The chain has TRBV20-1 and TRBJ2-7; D is ambiguous. CDR1 and CDR2 (germline): DFQATT, SNEGSKA (reference sequence). Trimming removed 3 bases at V and 6 bases at J, with 15 bases between. This CDR3 is built from 13 residues. CDR3 in DNA: TGCAGTGCTAGTTTAAATCGCCCAGGCGAGCAGTACTTC. This gives the protein CSASLNRPGEQYF.

This clone has only one observation. The chain carries TRBV7-2 and TRBJ1-2, with 10 bases lining up with TRBD1. Trimming at V came to 5 bases and at J to 1 base, leaving 4 bases not matched to a gene. The germline CDR1 and CDR2 sequences are SGHTA and FQGNSA. The CDR3 consists of 15 residues. The CDR3 sequence: CASSPWTGGNYGYTF. CDR3 nucleotide sequence: TGTGCCAGCAGCCCGTGGACAGGGGGTAACTATGGCTACACCTTC.

This chain connects TRBV7-8 to TRBJ2-7; no clear D. The V and J ends lost 5 bases and 2 bases respectively, with 7 bases between them. This CDR3 contains 12 residues. Looked up from germline, CDR1 is SGHVS and CDR2 is FQNEAQ. The CDR3 region has the DNA TGTGCCAGCAGCGCCGTAGCCTACGAGCAGTACTTC. It specifies CASSAVAYEQYF.

This clone is a singleton in its sample. This sequence joins TRBV4-2 and TRBJ2-7, with D possibly matching TRBD2 (5 bases). Between the trimmed V and J ends, which lost 0 bases and 5 bases, there was a span of 14 bases. This CDR3 has 15 residues. Germline V gene lookup returns CDR1 LGHNA and CDR2 YNFKEQ. Here the CDR3 DNA reads TGTGCCAGCAGCCAAGATCTCGGGTTAGCGAACGAGCAGTACTTC. Residues: CASSQDLGLANEQYF.

The gene calls are TRBV7-2 and TRBJ2-1; D is uncertain. This CDR3 contains 16 residues. The germline gives CDR1 SGHTA, CDR2 FQGNSA. V was trimmed by 4 bases and J by 7 bases, leaving 20 bases between them. CDR3 sequence reads: CASSSDLLGVRNEQFF. DNA for the CDR3: TGTGCCAGCAGCTCCGATCTTCTTGGAGTTAGAAATGAGCAGTTCTTC.

This chain connects TRBV6-1 to TRBJ2-7, with D tentatively TRBD1 (7 bases). Trimming removed 0 bases at V and 7 bases at J, with 19 bases between. The V gene's germline CDR1 is MNHNS and CDR2 SASEGT. The CDR3 runs to 16 residues. The CDR3 DNA reads as TGTGCCAGCAGTGAAGCGGCGAGCGGAGGGGGCGTGGAGCAGTACTTC. It codes for CASSEAASGGGVEQYF.

The chain is built from TRBV19 and TRBJ1-1, with a weak D call TRBD1 (5 bases). V lost 4 bases and J 1 base, leaving 7 bases between the germline ends. There are 13 residues in the CDR3. Per the germline V gene, CDR1 is LNHDA and CDR2 is SQIVND (reference sequence). In nucleotides, the CDR3 is TGTGCCAGTAGTAATACAGGGAACACTGAAGCTTTCTTT. It codes for CASSNTGNTEAFF.

This clone was picked up one time. This sequence joins TRBV18 and TRBJ2-3; D gene ambiguous. V lost 0 bases to trimming and J lost 12 bases, with 13 bases between them. The CDR3 spans 13 residues. Germline CDR1 KGHSH, CDR2 LQKENI. CDR3 DNA sequence: TGTGCCAGCTCACCACCGCGACTCCCTCCACAGTATTTT. Its protein is CASSPPRLPPQYF.